This passage covers 13 T cell receptor beta chains from one sample sequenced in a study of CD8 T cells in ankylosing spondylitis (dated by TCRdb to about 2017). The library was made by 5' RACE. Sequenced using an Illumina HiSeq 2500. TCRdb reprocessing: public reads trimmed at Q25 with fastp, clones called with MiXCR, in-frame beta chains kept. Here each entry gathers all rows of one CDR3 protein and keeps the most common genes and DNA. The sample includes 250,000 to 350,000 distinct CDR3 sequences, with around 21% observed a single time. Of the sample, 3.5% to 4.5% is held by the ten largest clones. Sequenced sample: blood, either unsorted or a sorted T cell fraction (not recorded which). All receptors come from a female donor with ankylosing spondylitis or in good health (not recorded which).

The rearrangement joins TRBV29-1 to TRBJ2-3; 10 bases fit TRBD2. The CDR3 totals 16 residues. Trimming took 2 bases from V and 5 from J; bases not matched to a gene: 10. Looked up from germline, CDR1 is SQVTM and CDR2 is ANQGSEA. The CDR3 protein is CSVEKEREGPEDTQYF. The CDR3 nucleotides are TGCAGCGTTGAAAAGGAGCGGGAGGGCCCAGAAGATACGCAGTATTTT.

The chain has TRBV7-2 and TRBJ2-3, with 7 positions matching TRBD2. V gave up 3 bases and J gave up 5 bases; unmatched junction bases: 5. Germline CDR1 and CDR2: SGHTA and FQGNSA. The CDR3 is 14 residues long. Here the CDR3 DNA reads TGTGCCAGCAGCTTGGGGGGGACGCGAGATACGCAGTATTTT. This encodes CASSLGGTRDTQYF.

This clonotype came up a few times. This chain connects TRBV7-2 to TRBJ2-7; TRBD2 might be the D (5 bases). The CDR3 extends over 14 amino acids. Trimming stripped 0 bases from V and 6 bases from J, with 12 bases between. Germline CDR1 reads SGHTA; CDR2 reads FQGNSA. CDR3 loop: CASSLASRSGEQYF. CDR3 sequence (DNA): TGTGCCAGCAGCTTAGCGAGTAGGAGCGGCGAGCAGTACTTC.

The table lists this clonotype with a few counts. This rearrangement joins TRBV19 to TRBJ2-1, with D possibly called TRBD1 or TRBD2 (6 bases each). Germline V gene sequence: CDR1 LNHDA, CDR2 SQIVND (reference sequence). This CDR3 has 15 amino acids. Trimming took off 5 bases at V and 9 bases at J, with 20 bases between the two ends. CDR3 DNA: TGTGCCAGTAGTTCCTTGGGGGCAGGAGGGCGTGAGCAGTTCTTC. Amino acids: CASSSLGAGGREQFF.

This clonotype appeared a few times. The chain carries TRBV7-9 and TRBJ2-3, with 7 bases lining up with TRBD1. The CDR3 length is 16 residues. J was trimmed by 2 bases and V by 5 bases; bases with no gene match: 10. Germline V gives CDR1 SEHNR, CDR2 FQNEAQ (reference sequence). CDR3 in DNA: TGTGCCAGCAGCGGAAGGGGGCGTGCAGACACAGATACGCAGTATTTT. It yields the protein CASSGRGRADTDTQYF.

The chain employs TRBV5-1 and TRBJ2-2; TRBD2 matches at 11 bases. The CDR3 sequence is 17 residues long. After removal of 3 bases from V and 7 bases from J, the junction contained 11 bases not matched to a gene. Per the germline V gene, CDR1 is SGHRS and CDR2 is YFSETQ. The CDR3 sequence: CASSSKGSGRAGGELFF. The DNA of the CDR3 is TGCGCCAGCAGCTCCAAGGGTAGCGGGAGGGCCGGCGGGGAGCTGTTTTTT.

This clonotype appeared a single time. The rearrangement uses TRBV7-2 and TRBJ2-2; the D gene is possibly TRBD1 (5 bases). The V gene lost 4 bases and the J gene lost 6 bases, with 9 bases spanning the gap. CDR1 is SGHTA and CDR2 is FQGNSA in the germline V gene. This CDR3 has 13 amino acids. CDR3: CASSSRQSGELFF. CDR3 in DNA: TGTGCCAGCAGCTCAAGACAGTCCGGGGAGCTGTTTTTT. Full variable domain (missing parts from reference TRBV7-2 and TRBJ2-2): GAGVSQSPSNKVTEKGKDVELRCDPISGHTALYWYRQSLGQGLEFLIYFQGNSAPDKSGLPSDRFSAERTGGSVSTLTIQRTQQEDSAVYLCASSSRQSGELFFGEGSRLTVL.

V usage is TRBV7-8 and J usage is TRBJ2-1; TRBD2 matches 7 bases. Germline V gene lookup returns CDR1 SGHVS and CDR2 FQNEAQ. This CDR3 has 16 amino acids. J was trimmed by 0 bases and V by 5 bases; bases with no gene match: 7. CDR3 in DNA: TGTGCCAGCAGCACGGTACTAGCGAGCTCCTACAATGAGCAGTTCTTC. It codes for CASSTVLASSYNEQFF. Together with reference TRBV7-8 and TRBJ2-1, the CDR3 gives the full variable domain: GAGVSQSPRYKVAKRGQDVALRCDPISGHVSLFWYQQALGQGPEFLTYFQNEAQLDKSGLPSDRFFAERPEGSVSTLKIQRTQQEDSAVYLCASSTVLASSYNEQFFGPGTRLTVL.

There are many counts of this clonotype. The chain has TRBV12-3 or TRBV12-4 and TRBJ2-5, with D perhaps matching TRBD1 (5 bases). Trimming cost V 3 bases and J 5 bases, with 10 bases left between them. The CDR3 is 13 residues long. The DNA of the CDR3 is TGTGCCAGCAGTTTGGGCAGGGCGGAGACCCAGTACTTC. This translates into CASSLGRAETQYF.

The CDR3, as DNA: TGCAGTGCACCGACCCTGGGGGGCGGGAGCAACGAGCAGTACTTC. Translating gives CSAPTLGGGSNEQYF. The chain has TRBV20-1 and TRBJ2-7; a weak D match, TRBD2 (7 bases). V was shortened by 6 bases and J by 5 bases, with 23 bases between the two germline ends. Germline assignment: CDR1 DFQATT and CDR2 SNEGSKA (reference sequence). This CDR3 contains 15 residues.

The gene calls are TRBV6-2 or TRBV6-3 and TRBJ2-7; 7 bases fit TRBD2. CDR1 is MNHEY and CDR2 is SVGEGT in the germline V gene. The trim removed 8 bases at V and 3 bases at J, leaving 10 bases unmatched. The CDR3 contains 14 residues. The CDR3 spells CASSGEGQDYEQYF. CDR3 sequence (DNA): TGTGCCAGCTCTGGGGAGGGCCAAGACTACGAGCAGTACTTC.

The table lists this clonotype with a few counts. In DNA form, the CDR3 reads TGCGCCAGCACAGCCCGGACAGCCTACAATGAGCAGTTCTTC. Translated: CASTARTAYNEQFF. J is TRBJ2-1 and V is TRBV5-1; possible D gene TRBD1, 6 bases. The CDR3 length is 14 residues. The germline CDR1 and CDR2 sequences are SGHRS and YFSETQ. The ends were cut back, 6 bases at V and 2 bases at J, with 12 bases in the middle.

Only a few counts were recorded for this clonotype. The chain recombines TRBV27 with TRBJ1-1; TRBD1 matches 7 bases. Germline trimming cut 5 bases from V and 5 bases from J; bases unmatched to any gene: 8. CDR1 is MNHEY and CDR2 is SMNVEV in the germline V gene (reference sequence). CDR3 length: 14 amino acids. CDR3 in DNA: TGTGCCAGCAGTCAACAGGGGAGCGGGACTGAAGCTTTCTTT. It yields the protein CASSQQGSGTEAFF.